This T cell receptor beta chain was sequenced during a study of T cells after yellow fever vaccination. Study-wide points: The secondary response was weaker but peaked faster, day 5 versus 15.

TCRdb recomputed calls from the 5' RACE reads with MiXCR, one row per CDR3 protein. The table lists just over 250,000 distinct CDR3 sequences, approximately 5.2% of them singletons. This clonotype showed up just a few times. What it binds is not known. The CDR3 has 17 residues. J gave up 9 bases and V 0 bases, and 9 bases lay outside the gene matches. Germline V CDR1 and CDR2: SGHDN, FVKESK. The chain is built from TRBV14 and TRBJ1-6; 9 bases match TRBD1. Here the sequenced sample was CD4+ T cells sorted from PBMCs, taken on the day of the yellow fever booster vaccination. The sequence was collected from a man aged 18 to 29 who received the YFV17D yellow fever vaccine. The CDR3 here is CASSQDSNRGLGSPLHF. The CDR3 DNA follows: TGTGCCAGCAGCCAAGATTCTAACAGGGGGCTAGGTTCACCCCTCCACTTT. The full variable domain, completed using reference TRBV14 and TRBJ1-6, is EAGVTQFPSHSVIEKGQTVTLRCDPISGHDNLYWYRRVMGKEIKFLLHFVKESKQDESGMPNNRFLAERTGGTYSTLKVQPAELEDSGVYFCASSQDSNRGLGSPLHFGNGTRLTVT.